The rows below give T cell receptor beta chains drawn from one sample of a study of blood T cell repertoires in COVID-19. Measured with immunoSEQ multiplex PCR; TCRdb has only the in-frame clones, and not every one. The sample includes nearly 25,000 clones, 81% of them seen just once. The specimen sequenced was peripheral blood. These receptor sequences come from a man aged 65-85 years with acute or convalescent COVID-19. Both conserved end residues are trimmed from each CDR3. The order of the fields is J gene, V gene, CDR3 length, CDR3 protein.

TRBJ2-2 | TRBV30 | 12 | AWKGTGNIGELF
TRBJ2-5 | TRBV5-1 | 9 | ASSTVETQY
TRBJ1-1 | TRBV10-3 | 12 | AMTGTAGGVRAF
TRBJ2-3 | TRBV6-6 | 13 | ASRPDRLLGDTQY
TRBJ2-1 | TRBV3-1/TRBV3-2 | 14 | ASSQDQGVIYNEQF
TRBJ2-5 | TRBV5-1 | 11 | ASSKGQQETQY
TRBJ2-1 | TRBV4-3 | 14 | ASSRGTSGLNNEQF
TRBJ1-2 | TRBV5-6 | 13 | ASSWLDRANYGYT
TRBJ1-3 | TRBV5-6 | 17 | ASSPLGPTTGSSGNTIY
TRBJ1-1 | TRBV9 | 10 | ASSVGQSEAF
TRBJ1-6 | TRBV25-1 | 12 | ASSQAGGYSPLH
TRBJ2-5 | TRBV14 | 12 | ASSQAGVRETQY
TRBJ1-2 | TRBV7-6 | 13 | ASSLGGRGNYGYT
TRBJ2-7 | TRBV5-8 | 14 | ASSPGTSGRFDEQY
TRBJ2-1 | TRBV4-1 | 15 | ASSQERSGRTYNEQF
TRBJ1-4 | TRBV11-2 | 13 | ASSSAGQANEKLF
TRBJ2-7 | TRBV5-1 | 11 | ASSLATGGTQY
TRBJ2-7 | TRBV14 | 11 | ASSLQDGSMPY
TRBJ2-7 | TRBV18 | 13 | ASSPRYQTGYEQY
TRBJ1-5 | TRBV7-8 | 14 | ASSFLSTGSGQPQH
TRBJ1-1 | TRBV27 | 13 | ASSLKGQGYTEAF
TRBJ2-7 | TRBV11-1 | 10 | ASSSSSYEQY
TRBJ2-5 | TRBV12-5 | 11 | ASGPDRGETQY
TRBJ1-5 | TRBV4-1 | 11 | ASSQVQGQPQH
TRBJ1-6 | TRBV6-5 | 10 | ASRMGGLPLH
TRBJ1-2 | TRBV5-4 | 12 | ASSYRDSYYGYT
TRBJ2-3 | TRBV29-1 | 12 | SVVGGGAVDTQY